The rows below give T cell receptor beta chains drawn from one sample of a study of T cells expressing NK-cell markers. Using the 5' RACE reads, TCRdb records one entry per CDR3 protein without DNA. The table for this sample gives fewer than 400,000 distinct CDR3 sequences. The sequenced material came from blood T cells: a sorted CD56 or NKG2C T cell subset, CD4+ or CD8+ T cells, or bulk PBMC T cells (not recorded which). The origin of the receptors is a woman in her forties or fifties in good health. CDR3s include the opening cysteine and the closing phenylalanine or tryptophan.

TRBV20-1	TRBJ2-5	CSATGTSGPHQETQYF
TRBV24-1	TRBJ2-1	CATSVFGDEQFF
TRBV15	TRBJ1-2	CATSREDRNYGYTF
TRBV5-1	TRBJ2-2	CASSSKGLAGGGNTGELFF
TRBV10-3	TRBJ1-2	CAIRRANYGYTF
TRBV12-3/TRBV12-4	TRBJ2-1	CASGRLPHSYNEQFF
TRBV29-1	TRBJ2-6	CSAIHPYSGANVLTF
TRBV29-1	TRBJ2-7	CSVEGFSYEQYF
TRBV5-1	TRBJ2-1	CASSLVGPRELHEQFF
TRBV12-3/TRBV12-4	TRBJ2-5	CASAIQGKEETQYF
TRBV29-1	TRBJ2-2	CSVVGLGAPKVGELFF
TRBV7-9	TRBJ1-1	CASTTVGNTEAFF
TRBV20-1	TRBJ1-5	CSARDVPGRDQPQHF
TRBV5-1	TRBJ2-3	CASSLAAGLDTQYF
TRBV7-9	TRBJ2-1	CASSGGQATPFF
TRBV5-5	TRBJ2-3	CASSLGTYTDTQYF
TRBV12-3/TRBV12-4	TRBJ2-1	CASSLGTSGSKNEQFF
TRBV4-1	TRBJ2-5	CASSYSTGTGQETQYF
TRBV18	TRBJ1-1	CASTLDRDTEAFF
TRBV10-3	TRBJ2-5	CAISEGTIQETQYF
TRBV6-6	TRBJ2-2	CASSYLRESNTGELFF
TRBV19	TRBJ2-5	CASSNGQGARETQYF
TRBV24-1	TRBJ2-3	CATSQQGPTDTQYF
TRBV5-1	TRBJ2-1	CASSLRQRINNEQFF
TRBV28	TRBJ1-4	CASSYQGSGEKLFF
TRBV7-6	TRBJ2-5	CASSLGTGGFETQYF
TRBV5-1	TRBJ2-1	CASSLRTSDNEQFF
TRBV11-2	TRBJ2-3	CASSLERQLLSTDTQYF
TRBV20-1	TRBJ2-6	CSARDRVSGISGANVLTF
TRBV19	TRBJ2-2	CASSKGLAGGSAGELFF
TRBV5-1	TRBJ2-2	CASGYGSGNTGELFF
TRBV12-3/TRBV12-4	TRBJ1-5	CASSFGDRVIRSNQPQHF
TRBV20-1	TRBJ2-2	CSARAPTSGIAGELFF
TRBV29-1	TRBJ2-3	CSVENLAGGNTDTQYF
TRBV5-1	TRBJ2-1	CASSLAERTNYNEQFF
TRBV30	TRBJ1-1	CAWSGMQGRSTEAFF
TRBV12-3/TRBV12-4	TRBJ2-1	CASSTGLGGGEQFF
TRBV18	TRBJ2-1	CASSPREKNEQFF
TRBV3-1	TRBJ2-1	CASSQPGAAPNDNEQFF
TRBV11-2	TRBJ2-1	CASSLTNNEQFF
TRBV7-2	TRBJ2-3	CASSFRLRGSTDTQYF
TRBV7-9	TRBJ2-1	CASSLGSLGYNEQFF
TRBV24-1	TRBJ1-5	CATSNRQGAYNQPQHF
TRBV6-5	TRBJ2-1	CASSSDRGDSYNEQFF
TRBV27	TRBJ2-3	CASSYGTTKDTQYF